The entry below describes one T cell receptor (beta chain). What it binds is unknown. The sample belongs to a study of CD8 T cells in cerebrospinal fluid in Alzheimer's disease. Study-wide points: The largest CSF clone was proportionally bigger in mild cognitive impairment or Alzheimer's disease than controls.

Germline lookup yields CDR1 SGHNT and CDR2 YENEEA. This CDR3 is built from 17 residues. CSF cells were profiled by 10X single-cell V(D)J and 5' expression. TCRdb reworked the 10x single-cell sequencing reads into one entry per CDR3 protein, no DNA. The sample table includes about 780 distinct CDR3 sequences. The chain recombines TRBV11-3 with TRBJ2-5; the TCRdb call, TRBD2, lacks DNA for checking. The receptor was derived from a human donor with Parkinson's disease. Specimen: cerebrospinal fluid. The CDR3 sequence is CASSLGSSGGQGGAQYF.